This passage covers 6 T cell receptor beta chains from one sample sequenced in a study of human CD8 memory T cell subsets (dated by TCRdb to 2018 to 2021). A Human TCR Profiling Kit was used to prepare UMI-labeled 5' RACE TCRbeta libraries. Following reprocessing of the reads by TCRdb, the data hold one row per CDR3 protein sequence and no DNA is available. The sample's own table lists roughly 10,000 distinct CDR3 sequences. The ten largest clones capture around 20% of the sample. The sample consisted of CD8+ T cells from PBMCs. The receptor set was obtained from a human donor in good health.

This chain connects TRBV20-1 to TRBJ2-1. Germline loops: CDR1 DFQATT, CDR2 SNEGSKA (reference sequence). This CDR3 region has 14 residues. This chain's CDR3 is CSALNIEEDNEQFF.

This chain joins TRBV2 and TRBJ2-5; checking the TCRdb D call of TRBD1 is not possible without DNA. Germline V gene lookup returns CDR1 SNHLY and CDR2 FYNNEI. The CDR3 is made up of 16 amino acids. CDR3: CASSDRMAGQQETQYF.

The chain combines TRBV6-2 or TRBV6-3 with TRBJ2-5; TCRdb names TRBD2, which stays unverified in the absence of DNA. The germline V gene encodes CDR1 MNHEY and CDR2 SVGEGT. CDR3 length: 16 amino acids. CDR3 sequence reads: CASSRRRSSLGETQYF.

This chain uses TRBV2 with TRBJ1-1; the D gene TCRdb calls, TRBD1, cannot be checked with no DNA. Germline V CDR1 and CDR2: SNHLY, FYNNEI. The CDR3 length is 15 residues. The CDR3 is CASSENRVLKTEAFF.

V is TRBV7-2 and J is TRBJ1-4. Looked up from germline, CDR1 is SGHTA and CDR2 is FQGNSA. This CDR3 contains 16 residues. The CDR3 here is CASSSARGALNEKLFF.

CDR3 in amino acids: CASSLWPQTNTGELFF. The chain couples TRBV5-1 to TRBJ2-2. The CDR3 is 16 residues long. Per the germline V gene, CDR1 is SGHRS and CDR2 is YFSETQ.